A single T cell receptor beta chain is shown here with its context. CDR1 is PRHDT and CDR2 is FYEKMQ in the germline V gene (reference sequence). The CDR3 spans 13 residues. V gave up 7 bases and J gave up 1 base, with 10 bases separating them. This specimen belongs to a study of blood T cell repertoires in COVID-19. Authors' analysis steps: Amplification of reference gene primers provided the estimated nucleated cell counts. Measured with immunoSEQ multiplex PCR; TCRdb has only the in-frame clones, and not every one. Clone size and V and J calls were adopted from that table, with D and trimming inferred from the DNA. The sample gives a few hundred thousand clones, about 90% of which show up once; more than 10% is in the top ten.

This chain connects TRBV13 to TRBJ1-2; D is perhaps TRBD1 (5 bases). The TCR originated in a woman aged 18 to 35 who had recovered from COVID-19. Sequenced material: peripheral blood. The CDR3 DNA follows: TGTGCCAGCATGGGTCAGGGTAACTATGGCTACACCTTC. It translates to CASMGQGNYGYTF.